This T cell receptor beta chain came from a study of PD-L1 blockade in urothelial cancer (dated by TCRdb to about 2017). Looking at the study overall: Therapy was started in the mid-2010s for all patients, and atezolizumab 1,200 mg was administered intravenously every 3 weeks. About 85% of the roughly 29 patients were males with bladder-origin urothelial cancer, and about 65% of the roughly 30 reported a prior smoking history. An ECOG performance status of 0 or 1 was recorded for the patients, and 0 to 3 prior chemotherapy regimens had been received by the patients. Blood samples were analyzed 3 weeks after the start of treatment (second dose) and 6 weeks after the start of treatment. A median of roughly 140,000 T cells and around 81,000 unique TCRs was obtained from blood samples, and a median clonality of around 0.08 was observed. An exploratory multi-omic analysis was conducted of the somatic, immune and clinical correlates of response to PD-L1 blockade with atezolizumab in urothelial cancer. TCR sequencing covered pretreatment tumor samples and matched, serially collected peripheral blood taken before and after atezolizumab treatment. Durable clinical benefit was defined as a progression-free survival longer than 6 months, and TCR features were additionally tested against progression-free survival and overall survival. In the same patients who had TCR sequencing, pretreatment tumors also underwent whole exome sequencing and RNA sequencing. Durable clinical benefit was achieved by nine patients and was not achieved by 20 patients. Pretreatment blood TCR-seq was available for 30 or so patients, at least one posttreatment blood collection was obtained for around 24 patients, and tumor TCR-seq was available for around 24 patients.

The cohort comprised fewer than 35 patients with locally advanced or metastatic urothelial carcinoma treated at Memorial Sloan Kettering on a trial protocol. Peripheral blood mononuclear cells were collected pretreatment and during treatment, with between 1 and 8 total time points per patient. The Qiagen DNeasy Blood extraction kit was used to purify genomic DNA from total PBMCs and tumor samples. PBMCs were collected pretreatment and during treatment, and were isolated and stored as previously described. Synthetic TCR analog templates were spiked into each PCR so that absolute template abundance could be estimated from read counts. Using the immunoSEQ assay, TCRbeta CDR3 regions were amplified from genomic DNA with bias-controlled V and J gene primers. Sequencing of rearranged TCRbeta segments was done at approximately 20X coverage. Per the authors' processing: Sequencing errors were corrected by clustering and CDR3s were annotated against IMGT to assign V, D and J genes. Downstream analyses used only productive TCRbeta rearrangements, leaving out any out-of-frame or stop-codon sequences. To compute clonality, Shannon entropy was normalized by the log of the number of unique productive sequences and then subtracted from one. Clones differing between time points or between blood and tumor were identified using Fisher's exact test with Benjamini-Hochberg correction, with an adjusted p below 0.01 applied as the threshold. TCRdb carries this immuneACCESS record with in-frame sequences only. Its versions omit some clonotypes, under half of them owing to an unresolved V gene in the studies checked, with the rest unexplained. V and J calls and clone size follow that table, whereas D and trimming were derived from the DNA. This sample lists about 88,000 clones; roughly 90% were detected once. The biggest ten clones account for roughly 9.4% of the sample.

The full study reports these points: Among patients with durable benefit, tumor-associated TCR clones showed greater expansion in peripheral blood 3 weeks after treatment started (n = 22, p = 0.022). Small sample size (n ≈ 29) and many exploratory analyses mean the results are intended to be hypothesis-generating. A pretreatment peripheral blood TCR clonality below the median was linked to improved progression-free and overall survival.

A distance of 22 bases separates the germline ends of V and J, which lose 5 bases and 5 bases respectively. From its cysteine to its phenylalanine, the CDR3 spans 16 amino acids. Only CDR3 DNA is held: 48 bases, read in frame from base 1. CDR1 is given as SQVTM and CDR2 as ANQGSEA, both from the germline V gene. On this clone itself: Its binding antigen is unknown. No qualities accompany the bases; no much larger clone lies one base away.

The starting material was PBMCs, obtained around atezolizumab (anti-PD-L1) treatment. The sequence is built from TRBV29-1 and TRBJ1-5; TRBD1 is a weak D gene call, 6 bases matching. The receptor was isolated from a man in his 60s with urothelial cancer. The CDR3 protein sequence reads: CSVIKEGGRGYQPQHF. The DNA sequence is given as TGCAGCGTTATTAAGGAAGGGGGTAGGGGCTATCAGCCCCAGCATTTT.